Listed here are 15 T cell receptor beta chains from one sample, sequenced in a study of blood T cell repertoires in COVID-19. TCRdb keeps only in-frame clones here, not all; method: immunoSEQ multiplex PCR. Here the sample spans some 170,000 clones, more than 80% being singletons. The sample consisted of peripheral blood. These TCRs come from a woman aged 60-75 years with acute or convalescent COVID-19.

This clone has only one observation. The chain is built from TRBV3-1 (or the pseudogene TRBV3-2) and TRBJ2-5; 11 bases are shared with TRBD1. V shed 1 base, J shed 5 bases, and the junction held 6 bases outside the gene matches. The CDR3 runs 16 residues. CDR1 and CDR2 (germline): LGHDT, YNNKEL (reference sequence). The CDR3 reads CASSQAGTGGLETQYF. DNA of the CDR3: TGTGCCAGCAGCCAAGCAGGGACAGGGGGACTTGAGACCCAGTACTTC.

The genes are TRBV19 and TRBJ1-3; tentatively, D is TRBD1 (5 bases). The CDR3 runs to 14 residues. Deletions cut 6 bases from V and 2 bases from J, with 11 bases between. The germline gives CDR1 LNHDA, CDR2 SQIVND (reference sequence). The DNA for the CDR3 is TGTGCCAGTAGCTCTCGACAGCCTGGAAACACCATATATTTT. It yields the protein CASSSRQPGNTIYF.

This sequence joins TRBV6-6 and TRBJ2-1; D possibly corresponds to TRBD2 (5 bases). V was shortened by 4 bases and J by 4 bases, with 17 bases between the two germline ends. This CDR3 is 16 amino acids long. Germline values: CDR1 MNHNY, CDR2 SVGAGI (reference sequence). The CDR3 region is CASSLMLGSPYNEQFF. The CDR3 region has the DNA TGTGCCAGCAGTTTGATGTTGGGGAGTCCTTACAATGAGCAGTTCTTC.

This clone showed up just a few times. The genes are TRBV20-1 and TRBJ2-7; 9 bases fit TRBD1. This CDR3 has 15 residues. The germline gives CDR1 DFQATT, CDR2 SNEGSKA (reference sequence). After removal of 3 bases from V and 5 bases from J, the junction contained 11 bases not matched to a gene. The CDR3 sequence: CSASLHPGQGHEQYF. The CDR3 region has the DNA TGCAGTGCTAGTCTTCACCCGGGACAGGGCCACGAGCAGTACTTC.

CDR3 residues: CASSFLRRDTYEQYF. CDR3 nucleotides: TGTGCCAGCAGTTTTCTACGCCGGGACACCTACGAGCAGTACTTC. V usage is TRBV6-5 and J usage is TRBJ2-7; tentative D call: TRBD1 (6 bases). This CDR3 has 15 amino acids. Germline CDR1 and CDR2: MNHEY and SVGAGI. V was trimmed by 4 bases and J by 2 bases, leaving 15 bases between them.

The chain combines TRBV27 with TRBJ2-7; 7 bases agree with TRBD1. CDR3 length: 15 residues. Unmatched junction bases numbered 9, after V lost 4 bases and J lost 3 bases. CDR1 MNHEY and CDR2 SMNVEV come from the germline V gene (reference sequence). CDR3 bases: TGTGCCAGCAGTTCAGGACAGGCCCTCCTCTACGAGCAGTACTTC. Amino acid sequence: CASSSGQALLYEQYF.

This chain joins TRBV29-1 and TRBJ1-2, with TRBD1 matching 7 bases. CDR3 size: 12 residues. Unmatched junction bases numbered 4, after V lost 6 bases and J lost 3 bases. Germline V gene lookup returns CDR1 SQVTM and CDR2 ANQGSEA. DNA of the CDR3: TGCAGCGTGGAACAGGGGTACTATGGCTACACCTTC. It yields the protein CSVEQGYYGYTF.

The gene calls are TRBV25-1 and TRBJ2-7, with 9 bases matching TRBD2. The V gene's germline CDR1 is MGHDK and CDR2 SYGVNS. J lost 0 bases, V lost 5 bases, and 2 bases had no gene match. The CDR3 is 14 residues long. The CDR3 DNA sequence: TGTGCCAGCAGTTTTAGCGGGAGCTCCTACGAGCAGTACTTC. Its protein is CASSFSGSSYEQYF.

The CDR3 here is CASSLDRMDNYGYTF. The CDR3 DNA follows: TGTGCCAGCAGTTTGGACAGGATGGATAACTATGGCTACACCTTC. The chain has TRBV28 and TRBJ1-2, with 7 positions matching TRBD1. CDR1 and CDR2 (germline): MDHEN, SYDVKM. The V gene end was trimmed by 3 bases and the J gene end by 1 base; junction bases not matched to a gene: 5. This CDR3 spans 15 amino acids.

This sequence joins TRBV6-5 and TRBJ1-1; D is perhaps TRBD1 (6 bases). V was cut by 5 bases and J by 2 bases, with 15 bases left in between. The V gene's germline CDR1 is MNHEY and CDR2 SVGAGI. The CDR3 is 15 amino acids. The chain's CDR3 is CASSLQTGGNTEAFF. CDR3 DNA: TGTGCCAGCAGTCTTCAGACAGGTGGAAACACTGAAGCTTTCTTT.

The CDR3 protein is CASSLEQGAISQPQHF. In DNA form, the CDR3 reads TGTGCCAGCTCACTCGAACAGGGGGCGATCAGTCAGCCCCAGCATTTT. The V gene is TRBV18, the J gene TRBJ1-5, with 9 bases identical to TRBD1. With 4 bases clipped from V and 6 bases from J, the junction kept 10 bases outside the gene matches. The germline V gene has CDR1 KGHSH and CDR2 LQKENI. The CDR3 consists of 16 residues. Full variable domain (missing parts from reference TRBV18 and TRBJ1-5): NAGVMQNPRHLVRRRGQEARLRCSPMKGHSHVYWYRQLPEEGLKFMVYLQKENIIDESGMPKERFSAEFPKEGPSILRIQQVVRGDSAAYFCASSLEQGAISQPQHFGDGTRLSIL.

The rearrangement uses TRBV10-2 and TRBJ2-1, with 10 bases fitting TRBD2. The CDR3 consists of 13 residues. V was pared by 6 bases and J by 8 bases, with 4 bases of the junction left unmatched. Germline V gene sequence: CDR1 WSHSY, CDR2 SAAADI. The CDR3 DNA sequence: TGCGCCAGCAGGTCTAGCGGGAGCTATGAGCAGTTCTTC. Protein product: CASRSSGSYEQFF.

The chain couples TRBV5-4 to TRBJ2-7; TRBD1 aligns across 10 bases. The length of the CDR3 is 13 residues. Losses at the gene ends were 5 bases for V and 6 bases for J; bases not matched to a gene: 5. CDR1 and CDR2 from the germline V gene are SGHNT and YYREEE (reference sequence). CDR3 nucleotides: TGTGCCAGCAGACAGGACAGGGGGGGCGAGCAGTACTTC. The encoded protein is CASRQDRGGEQYF. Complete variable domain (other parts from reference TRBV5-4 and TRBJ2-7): ETGVTQSPTHLIKTRGQQVTLRCSSQSGHNTVSWYQQALGQGPQFIFQYYREEENGRGNFPPRFSGLQFPNYSSELNVNALELDDSALYLCASRQDRGGEQYFGPGTRLTVT.

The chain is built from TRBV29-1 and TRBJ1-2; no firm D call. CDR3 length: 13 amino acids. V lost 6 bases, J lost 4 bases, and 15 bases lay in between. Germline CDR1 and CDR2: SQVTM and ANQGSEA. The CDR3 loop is CSVPDKFSYGYTF. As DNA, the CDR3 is TGCAGCGTACCCGACAAGTTCTCCTATGGCTACACCTTC.

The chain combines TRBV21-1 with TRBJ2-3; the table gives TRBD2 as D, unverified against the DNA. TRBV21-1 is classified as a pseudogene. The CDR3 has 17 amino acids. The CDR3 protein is CASIPPRTSEDTDTQYF. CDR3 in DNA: TGTGCCAGCATCCCCCCCCGGACTAGCGAGGACACAGATACGCAGTATTTT.